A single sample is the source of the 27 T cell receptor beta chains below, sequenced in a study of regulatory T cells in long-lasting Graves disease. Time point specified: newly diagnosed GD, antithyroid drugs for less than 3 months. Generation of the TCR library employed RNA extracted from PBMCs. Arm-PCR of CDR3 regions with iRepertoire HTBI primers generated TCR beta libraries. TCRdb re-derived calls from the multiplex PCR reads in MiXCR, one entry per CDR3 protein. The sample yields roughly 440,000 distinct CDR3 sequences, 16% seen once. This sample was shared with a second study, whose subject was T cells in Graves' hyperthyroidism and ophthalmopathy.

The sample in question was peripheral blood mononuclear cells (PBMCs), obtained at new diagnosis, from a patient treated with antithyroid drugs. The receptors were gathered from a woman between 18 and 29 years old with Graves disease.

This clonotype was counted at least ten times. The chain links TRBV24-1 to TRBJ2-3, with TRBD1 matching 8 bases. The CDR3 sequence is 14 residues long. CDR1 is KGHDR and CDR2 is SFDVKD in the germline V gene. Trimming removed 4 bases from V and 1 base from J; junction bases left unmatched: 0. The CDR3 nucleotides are TGTGCCACCAGTGAGACAGGGGGCACAGATACGCAGTATTTT. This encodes CATSETGGTDTQYF.

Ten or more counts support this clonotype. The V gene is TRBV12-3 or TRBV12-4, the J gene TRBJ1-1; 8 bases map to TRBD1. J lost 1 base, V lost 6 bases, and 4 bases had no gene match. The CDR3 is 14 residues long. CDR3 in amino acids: CASRTGQGNTEAFF. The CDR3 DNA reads TGTGCCAGCAGAACAGGACAGGGGAACACTGAAGCTTTCTTT.

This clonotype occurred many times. The DNA of the CDR3 is TGTGCCAGCAGTGAAGAGGCCAGCTCCTACGAGCAGTACTTC. It specifies CASSEEASSYEQYF. The chain carries TRBV2 and TRBJ2-7, with unresolved D. V dropped 1 base and J dropped 0 bases, with 7 bases sitting between them. This CDR3 comprises 14 residues. Germline CDR1 is SNHLY and CDR2 is FYNNEI.

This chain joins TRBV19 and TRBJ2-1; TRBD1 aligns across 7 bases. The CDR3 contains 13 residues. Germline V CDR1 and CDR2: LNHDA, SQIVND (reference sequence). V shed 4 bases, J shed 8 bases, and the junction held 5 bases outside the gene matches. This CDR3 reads CASSRDSSDEQFF. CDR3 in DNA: TGTGCCAGTAGTAGGGACAGCAGCGATGAGCAGTTCTTC.

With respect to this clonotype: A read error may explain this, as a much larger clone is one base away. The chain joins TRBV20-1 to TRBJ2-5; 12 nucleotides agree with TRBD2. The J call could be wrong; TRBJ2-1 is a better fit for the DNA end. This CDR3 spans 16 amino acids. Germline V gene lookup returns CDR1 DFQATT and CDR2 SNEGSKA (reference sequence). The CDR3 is CSARGTSGNNQETQFF. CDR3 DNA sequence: TGCAGTGCTAGAGGGACTAGCGGGAACAACCAAGAGACCCAGTTCTTC.

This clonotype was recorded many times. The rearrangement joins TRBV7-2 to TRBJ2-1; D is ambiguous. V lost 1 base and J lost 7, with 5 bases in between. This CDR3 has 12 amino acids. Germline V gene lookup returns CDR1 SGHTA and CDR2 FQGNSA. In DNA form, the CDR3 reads TGTGCCAGCAGCTTAGTCCGAAATGAGCAGTTCTTC. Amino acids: CASSLVRNEQFF.

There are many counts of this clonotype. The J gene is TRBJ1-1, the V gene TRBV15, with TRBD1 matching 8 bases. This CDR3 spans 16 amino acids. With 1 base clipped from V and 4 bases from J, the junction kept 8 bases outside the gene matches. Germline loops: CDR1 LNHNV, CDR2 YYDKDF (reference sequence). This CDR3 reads CATSRGGQGYGTEAFF. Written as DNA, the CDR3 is TGTGCCACCAGCAGAGGAGGACAGGGCTACGGCACTGAAGCTTTCTTT.

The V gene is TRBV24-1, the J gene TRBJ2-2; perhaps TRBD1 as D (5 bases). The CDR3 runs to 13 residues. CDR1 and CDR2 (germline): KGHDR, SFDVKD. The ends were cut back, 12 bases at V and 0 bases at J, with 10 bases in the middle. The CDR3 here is CASQGSNTGELFF. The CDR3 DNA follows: TGTGCCTCCCAGGGCTCGAACACCGGGGAGCTGTTTTTT.

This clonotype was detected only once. The CDR3 DNA sequence: TGTGCCAGCAGCTTAGACCGGGGACAGGGGAGTACCTACAATGAGCAGTTCTTC. Its protein product is CASSLDRGQGSTYNEQFF. This chain uses TRBV7-9 with TRBJ2-1; 10 positions agree with TRBD1. The junction had 8 bases not matched to a gene; V was cut back by 1 base and J by 2 bases. Germline assignment: CDR1 SEHNR and CDR2 FQNEAQ (reference sequence). The CDR3 runs to 18 residues.

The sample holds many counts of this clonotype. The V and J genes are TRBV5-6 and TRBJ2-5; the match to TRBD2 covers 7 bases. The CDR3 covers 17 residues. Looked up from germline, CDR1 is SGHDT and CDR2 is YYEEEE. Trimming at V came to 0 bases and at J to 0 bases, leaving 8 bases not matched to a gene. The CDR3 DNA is TGTGCCAGCAGCTTGGTCGTCGGGAGGCAGTACCAAGAGACCCAGTACTTC. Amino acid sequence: CASSLVVGRQYQETQYF.

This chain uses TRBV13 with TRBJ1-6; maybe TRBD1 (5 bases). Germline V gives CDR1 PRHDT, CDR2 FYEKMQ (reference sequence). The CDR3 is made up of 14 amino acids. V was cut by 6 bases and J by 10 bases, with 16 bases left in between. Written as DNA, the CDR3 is TGTGCCAGCAGTTCTCGGGGGGTAGACTCACCCCTCCACTTT. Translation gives CASSSRGVDSPLHF.

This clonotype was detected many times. CDR3 in DNA: TGTGCCTGGACACCACTAGAGTACAATGAGCAGTTCTTC. Protein: CAWTPLEYNEQFF. The chain couples TRBV30 to TRBJ2-1, with TRBD2 as a possible D gene (5 bases). Germline V gene data show CDR1 as GTSNPN and CDR2 as SVGIG (reference sequence). The CDR3 loop spans 13 amino acids. The ends were cut back, 4 bases at V and 4 bases at J, with 11 bases in the middle. The full variable domain, completed using reference TRBV30 and TRBJ2-1, is SQTIHQWPATLVQPVGSPLSLECTVEGTSNPNLYWYRQAAGRGLQLLFYSVGIGQISSEVPQNLSASRPQDRQFILSSKKLLLSDSGFYLCAWTPLEYNEQFFGPGTRLTVL.

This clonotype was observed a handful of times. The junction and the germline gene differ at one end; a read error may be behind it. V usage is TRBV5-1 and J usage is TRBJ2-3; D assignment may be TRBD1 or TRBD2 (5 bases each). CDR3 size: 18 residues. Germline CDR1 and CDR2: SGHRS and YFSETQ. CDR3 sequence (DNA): TGCGCCAACAGCTTTTTTCCTGGGACCGGCTCAGATTCAGATACGCAGTATTTT. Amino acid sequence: CANSFFPGTGSDSDTQYF.

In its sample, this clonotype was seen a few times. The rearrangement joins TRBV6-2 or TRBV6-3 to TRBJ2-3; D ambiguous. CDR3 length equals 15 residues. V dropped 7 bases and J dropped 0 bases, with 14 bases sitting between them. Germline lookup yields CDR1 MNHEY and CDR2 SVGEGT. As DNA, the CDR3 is TGTGCCAGCAAGCTAGGTCCAACTAGCACAGATACGCAGTATTTT. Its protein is CASKLGPTSTDTQYF.

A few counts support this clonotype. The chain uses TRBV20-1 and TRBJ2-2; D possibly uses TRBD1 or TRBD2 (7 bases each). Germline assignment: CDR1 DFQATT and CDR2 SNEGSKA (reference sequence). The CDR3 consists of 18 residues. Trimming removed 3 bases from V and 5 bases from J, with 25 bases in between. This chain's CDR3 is CSASPMRDYTGETGELFF. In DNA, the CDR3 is TGCAGTGCTAGCCCCATGAGGGACTATACAGGGGAGACCGGGGAGCTGTTTTTT.

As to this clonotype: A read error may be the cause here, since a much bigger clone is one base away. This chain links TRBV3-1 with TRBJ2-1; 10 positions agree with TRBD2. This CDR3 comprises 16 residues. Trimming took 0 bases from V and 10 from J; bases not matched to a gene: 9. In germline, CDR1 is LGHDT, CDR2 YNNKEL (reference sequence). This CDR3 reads CASSQEWSGRAPEQFF. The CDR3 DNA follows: TGTGCCAGCAGCCAAGAATGGAGCGGGAGGGCCCCCGAGCAGTTCTTC.

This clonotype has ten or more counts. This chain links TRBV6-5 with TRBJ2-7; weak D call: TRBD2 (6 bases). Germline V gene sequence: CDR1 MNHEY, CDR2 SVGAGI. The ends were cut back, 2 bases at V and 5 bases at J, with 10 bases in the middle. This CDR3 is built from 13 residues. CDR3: CASSYTREDEQYF. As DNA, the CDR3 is TGTGCCAGCAGTTACACCAGGGAGGACGAGCAGTACTTC.

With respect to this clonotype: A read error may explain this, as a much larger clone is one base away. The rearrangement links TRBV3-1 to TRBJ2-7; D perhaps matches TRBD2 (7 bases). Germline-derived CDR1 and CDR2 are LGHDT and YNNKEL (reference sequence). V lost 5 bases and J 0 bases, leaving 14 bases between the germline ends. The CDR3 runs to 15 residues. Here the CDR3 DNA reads TGTGCCAGCAGCGGACTAGGGGGGCCCTCCTACGAGCAGTACTTC. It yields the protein CASSGLGGPSYEQYF.

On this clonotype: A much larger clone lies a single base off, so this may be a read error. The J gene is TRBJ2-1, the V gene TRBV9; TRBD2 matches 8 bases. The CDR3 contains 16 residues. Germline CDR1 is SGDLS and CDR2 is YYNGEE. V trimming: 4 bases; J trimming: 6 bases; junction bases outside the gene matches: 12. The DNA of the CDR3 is TGTGCCAGCAGCTCAAAGCTAGCGGGTCTAATCAATGAGCAGTTCTTC. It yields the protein CASSSKLAGLINEQFF.

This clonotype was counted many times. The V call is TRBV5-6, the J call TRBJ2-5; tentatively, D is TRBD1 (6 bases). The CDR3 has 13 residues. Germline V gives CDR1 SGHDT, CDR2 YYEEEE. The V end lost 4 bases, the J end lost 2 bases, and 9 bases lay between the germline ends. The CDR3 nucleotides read TGTGCCAGCAGCCGGGACAAACAAGAGACCCAGTACTTC. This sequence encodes CASSRDKQETQYF.

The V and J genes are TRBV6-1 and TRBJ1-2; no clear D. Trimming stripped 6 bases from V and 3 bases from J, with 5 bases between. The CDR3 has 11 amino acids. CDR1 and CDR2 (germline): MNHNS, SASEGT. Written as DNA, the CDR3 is TGTGCCAGCAGGGAGGACTATGGCTACACCTTC. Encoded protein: CASREDYGYTF.

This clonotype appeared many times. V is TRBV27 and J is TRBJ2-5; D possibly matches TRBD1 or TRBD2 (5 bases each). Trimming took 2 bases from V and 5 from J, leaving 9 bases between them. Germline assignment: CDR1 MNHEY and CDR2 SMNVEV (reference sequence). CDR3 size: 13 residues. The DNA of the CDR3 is TGTGCCAGCAGTTTAGGGACCTTTGAGACCCAGTACTTC. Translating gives CASSLGTFETQYF.

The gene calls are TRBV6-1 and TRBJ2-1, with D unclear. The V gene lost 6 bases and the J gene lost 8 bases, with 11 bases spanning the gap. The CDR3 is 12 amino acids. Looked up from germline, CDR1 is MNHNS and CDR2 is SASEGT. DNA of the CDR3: TGTGCCAGCAGCCCTGGACCGGATGAGCAGTTCTTC. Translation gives CASSPGPDEQFF.

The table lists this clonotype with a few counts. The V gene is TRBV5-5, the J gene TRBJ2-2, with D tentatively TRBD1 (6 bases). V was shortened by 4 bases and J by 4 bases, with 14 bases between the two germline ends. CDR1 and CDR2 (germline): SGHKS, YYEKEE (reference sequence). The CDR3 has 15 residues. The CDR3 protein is CASSGTGIGTGELFF. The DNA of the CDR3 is TGTGCCAGCAGCGGAACAGGGATAGGCACCGGGGAGCTGTTTTTT.

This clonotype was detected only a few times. CDR3 in amino acids: CASSPEGRGVTDTQYF. CDR3 bases: TGCGCCAGCAGCCCAGAGGGCAGGGGGGTTACAGATACGCAGTATTTT. The chain employs TRBV5-1 and TRBJ2-3; D possibly corresponds to TRBD1 (7 bases). The V gene's germline CDR1 is SGHRS and CDR2 YFSETQ. The CDR3 has 16 amino acids. Trimming removed 4 bases from V and 3 bases from J, with 18 bases in between.

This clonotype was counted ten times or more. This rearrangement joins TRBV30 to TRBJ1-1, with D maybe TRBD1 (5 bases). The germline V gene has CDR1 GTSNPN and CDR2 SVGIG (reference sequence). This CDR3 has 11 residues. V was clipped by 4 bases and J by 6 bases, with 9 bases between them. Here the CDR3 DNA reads TGTGCCTGGACACCCAGGGCTGAAGCTTTCTTT. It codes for CAWTPRAEAFF. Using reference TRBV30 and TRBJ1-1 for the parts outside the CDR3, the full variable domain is SQTIHQWPATLVQPVGSPLSLECTVEGTSNPNLYWYRQAAGRGLQLLFYSVGIGQISSEVPQNLSASRPQDRQFILSSKKLLLSDSGFYLCAWTPRAEAFFGQGTRLTVV.

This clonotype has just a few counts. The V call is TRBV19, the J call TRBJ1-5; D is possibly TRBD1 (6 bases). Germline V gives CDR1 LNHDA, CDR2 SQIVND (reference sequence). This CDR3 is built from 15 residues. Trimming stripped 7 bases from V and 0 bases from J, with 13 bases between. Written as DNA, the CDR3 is TGTGCCAGTACCCAGGGGCAGTTTAGCAATCAGCCCCAGCATTTT. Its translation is CASTQGQFSNQPQHF.